Below are 27 T cell receptor beta chains sequenced from a single sample in a study of blood T cell repertoires in COVID-19. Measured with immunoSEQ multiplex PCR; TCRdb has only the in-frame clones, and not every one. Of roughly 250,000 clones detected, around 90% appear once; the ten largest clones hold approximately 4.3%. The sequencing sample was made of peripheral blood. These receptor sequences come from a man aged 55 to 70 who had recovered from COVID-19.

This sequence joins TRBV14 and TRBJ2-1; the match to TRBD1 covers 8 bases. The germline V gene encodes CDR1 SGHDN and CDR2 FVKESK. The CDR3 length is 14 residues. After removal of 4 bases from V and 6 bases from J, the junction contained 5 bases not matched to a gene. CDR3 protein: CASSRTGFSNEQFF. CDR3 coding DNA: TGTGCCAGCAGCCGGACAGGGTTTTCCAATGAGCAGTTCTTC.

The J gene is TRBJ1-6, the V gene TRBV7-2; TRBD1 agrees at 8 bases. The length of the CDR3 is 17 residues. V was pared by 4 bases and J by 9 bases, with 14 bases of the junction left unmatched. Germline CDR1 and CDR2: SGHTA and FQGNSA. The CDR3 nucleotides read TGTGCCAGCAGCTCGGACAGGGCCTCGGGAAAGAGTTCACCCCTCCACTTT. Translated: CASSSDRASGKSSPLHF.

This chain links TRBV5-4 with TRBJ2-1, with a weak D call TRBD2 (6 bases). This CDR3 comprises 13 residues. In germline, CDR1 is SGHNT, CDR2 YYREEE (reference sequence). The V and J ends lost 0 bases and 9 bases respectively, with 10 bases between them. DNA of the CDR3: TGTGCCAGCAGCTTGGCCCGGGGAGGTGAGCAGTTCTTC. It specifies CASSLARGGEQFF.

The V and J genes are TRBV12-2 and TRBJ2-3; no DNA check was done on the table's D call, TRBD1. TRBV12-2 is a pseudogene locus. The CDR3 totals 18 residues. CDR3 amino acids: CASRLASIVSCRADTQYF. CDR3 DNA: TGTGCAAGTCGCTTAGCGAGCATTGTCTCCTGCAGGGCAGATACGCAGTATTTT.

This sequence joins TRBV19 and TRBJ2-1; 12 bases line up with TRBD2. Germline V gene data show CDR1 as LNHDA and CDR2 as SQIVND (reference sequence). CDR3 length equals 20 residues. V lost 0 bases to trimming and J lost 4 bases; unmatched junction nucleotides: 13. In DNA form, the CDR3 reads TGTGCCAGTAGTATAGACCCTCCCCTAGCGGGGGGGCCGGGGTACAATGAGCAGTTCTTC. Amino acid sequence: CASSIDPPLAGGPGYNEQFF. Supplemented by reference TRBV19 and TRBJ2-1, the full variable domain reads DGGITQSPKYLFRKEGQNVTLSCEQNLNHDAMYWYRQDPGQGLRLIYYSQIVNDFQKGDIAEGYSVSREKKESFPLTVTSAQKNPTAFYLCASSIDPPLAGGPGYNEQFFGPGTRLTVL.

This chain uses TRBV9 with TRBJ1-2; no clear D. This CDR3 has 15 amino acids. Germline lookup yields CDR1 SGDLS and CDR2 YYNGEE. Between the trimmed V and J ends, which lost 1 base and 4 bases, there was a span of 14 bases. The CDR3, as DNA: TGTGCCAGCAGCGTAAATAAGTGGGCTTCCTATGGCTACACCTTC. Protein sequence: CASSVNKWASYGYTF.

V gene TRBV6-1 combines with J gene TRBJ2-7; unclear D gene. The CDR3 sequence is 12 residues long. Looked up from germline, CDR1 is MNHNS and CDR2 is SASEGT. V was shortened by 5 bases and J by 0 bases, with 5 bases between the two germline ends. CDR3 sequence (DNA): TGTGCCAGCAGTAGCAACTCCTACGAGCAGTACTTC. This translates into CASSSNSYEQYF.

This clone was picked up one time. The chain is built from TRBV7-9 and TRBJ1-2; tentative D call: TRBD1 (6 bases). V gave up 5 bases and J gave up 4 bases, with 14 bases separating them. The germline CDR1 and CDR2 sequences are SEHNR and FQNEAQ (reference sequence). The length of the CDR3 is 14 residues. The CDR3 nucleotides are TGTGCCAGCAGCCCTGGGGTGGACAGCTATGGCTACACCTTC. It specifies CASSPGVDSYGYTF.

This clone was counted between two and nine times. The chain couples TRBV5-4 to TRBJ1-5, with D perhaps TRBD1 (6 bases). Germline V gene lookup returns CDR1 SGHNT and CDR2 YYREEE (reference sequence). CDR3 size: 15 residues. Trimming shortened V by 0 bases and J by 3 bases, and 10 bases separated the two germline ends. The CDR3 loop is CASSLGQGSNQPQHF. The CDR3 DNA reads TGTGCCAGCAGCTTGGGGCAGGGGTCCAATCAGCCCCAGCATTTT.

This chain connects TRBV15 to TRBJ1-2; TRBD1 agrees at 11 bases. Looked up from germline, CDR1 is LNHNV and CDR2 is YYDKDF (reference sequence). CDR3 length equals 16 residues. V shed 3 bases and J 4 bases; nucleotides not matched to a gene: 7. This CDR3 reads CATSRGRTGGVYGYTF. In nucleotides, the CDR3 is TGTGCCACCAGCAGGGGGAGGACAGGGGGCGTCTATGGCTACACCTTC.

The V call is TRBV7-8, the J call TRBJ1-5; 7 bases map to TRBD1. The CDR3 length is 19 residues. V gave up 3 bases and J gave up 0 bases; unmatched junction bases: 14. The germline gives CDR1 SGHVS, CDR2 FQNEAQ. The CDR3 spells CASSFLRSTGIPSNQPQHF. The CDR3 nucleotides are TGTGCCAGCAGCTTCCTTAGATCGACAGGGATACCTAGCAATCAGCCCCAGCATTTT.

The rearrangement joins TRBV7-9 to TRBJ1-6, with 10 bases matching TRBD1. This CDR3 has 16 amino acids. Trimming at V came to 5 bases and at J to 8 bases, leaving 9 bases not matched to a gene. Germline assignment: CDR1 SEHNR and CDR2 FQNEAQ (reference sequence). CDR3 DNA sequence: TGTGCCAGCAGCCGGGGGGCCGGGACAGGGGATTCACCCCTCCACTTT. This encodes CASSRGAGTGDSPLHF.

V usage is TRBV7-2 and J usage is TRBJ2-7; D gene unclear. The CDR3 is 14 residues long. Germline CDR1 is SGHTA and CDR2 is FQGNSA. The V end was cut by 4 bases, the J end by 2 bases, with 12 bases between. CDR3 protein: CASSSPDSAYEQYF. The CDR3 coding sequence is TGTGCCAGCAGCTCCCCCGATAGTGCCTACGAGCAGTACTTC.

The chain combines TRBV5-1 with TRBJ2-7, with 9 bases lining up with TRBD1. Germline V lookup: CDR1 SGHRS, CDR2 YFSETQ. This CDR3 spans 13 amino acids. J gave up 4 bases and V 4 bases, and 3 bases lay outside the gene matches. This chain's CDR3 is CASSTGQGYEQYF. CDR3 in DNA: TGCGCCAGCAGCACCGGACAGGGGTACGAGCAGTACTTC.

The chain couples TRBV24-1 to TRBJ1-2, with D possibly matching TRBD1 (5 bases). Trimming removed 6 bases at V and 1 base at J, with 8 bases between. This CDR3 has 13 amino acids. Germline CDR1 is KGHDR and CDR2 is SFDVKD. The CDR3 spells CATSPGNNYGYTF. In nucleotides, the CDR3 is TGTGCCACCAGTCCAGGGAATAACTATGGCTACACCTTC.

This chain connects TRBV27 to TRBJ2-7; TRBD2 might be the D (6 bases). From germline, CDR1 is MNHEY and CDR2 SMNVEV (reference sequence). Trimming took off 6 bases at V and 1 base at J, with 13 bases between the two ends. The CDR3 has 14 residues. The CDR3: CASSETGGSYEQYF. CDR3 DNA sequence: TGTGCCAGCAGCGAGACTGGGGGGTCCTACGAGCAGTACTTC.

The chain combines TRBV3-1 (or the pseudogene TRBV3-2) with TRBJ1-2; no clear D. V shed 1 base and J shed 8 bases, with 17 bases lying between them. Germline values: CDR1 LGHDT, CDR2 YNNKEL (reference sequence). The CDR3 contains 15 residues. This CDR3 reads CASSQGGNGGDGYTF. The CDR3 nucleotides are TGTGCCAGCAGCCAAGGAGGGAACGGAGGCGACGGCTACACCTTC.

The chain links TRBV11-2 to TRBJ1-5, with a possible D match to TRBD1 (5 bases). V was clipped by 5 bases and J by 8 bases, with 13 bases between them. Germline assignment: CDR1 SGHAT and CDR2 FQNNGV. This CDR3 has 13 residues. The DNA of the CDR3 is TGTGCCAGCAGCAGGTGGGGGGTGGAGCCCCAGCATTTT. This encodes CASSRWGVEPQHF.

This clone was counted a single time. V usage is TRBV6-1 and J usage is TRBJ1-2; D uncertain. CDR1 MNHNS and CDR2 SASEGT come from the germline V gene. This CDR3 is built from 14 residues. Trimming cost V 2 bases and J 2 bases, with 9 bases left between them. The CDR3 DNA is TGTGCCAGCAGTGAATTGGCGGTCAACTATGGCTACACCTTC. Encoded protein: CASSELAVNYGYTF.

The rearrangement joins TRBV27 to TRBJ1-2; 8 positions agree with TRBD1. After removal of 6 bases from V and 8 bases from J, the junction contained 8 bases not matched to a gene. This CDR3 region has 13 residues. Germline lookup yields CDR1 MNHEY and CDR2 SMNVEV (reference sequence). The CDR3, as DNA: TGTGCCAGCAGCCCAGGGGGCCTTCCCGGCTACACCTTC. Residues: CASSPGGLPGYTF.

V is TRBV7-9 and J is TRBJ1-2; 7 nucleotides agree with TRBD1. Unmatched junction bases numbered 7, after V lost 5 bases and J lost 4 bases. There are 14 residues in the CDR3. Looked up from germline, CDR1 is SEHNR and CDR2 is FQNEAQ (reference sequence). CDR3 DNA: TGTGCCAGCAGCCGTGACAGGGCTTTCTATGGCTACACCTTC. Protein sequence: CASSRDRAFYGYTF. Variable domain in full (rest from reference TRBV7-9 and TRBJ1-2): DTGVSQNPRHKITKRGQNVTFRCDPISEHNRLYWYRQTLGQGPEFLTYFQNEAQLEKSRLLSDRFSAERPKGSFSTLEIQRTEQGDSAMYLCASSRDRAFYGYTFGSGTRLTVV.

This clone was seen more than once but under ten times. The chain links TRBV18 to TRBJ1-5; D not resolved. This CDR3 region has 14 residues. Between the trimmed V and J ends, which lost 0 bases and 3 bases, there was a span of 6 bases. Germline loops: CDR1 KGHSH, CDR2 LQKENI. CDR3 coding DNA: TGTGCCAGCTCACCACCCGGGGTCAATCAGCCCCAGCATTTT. It specifies CASSPPGVNQPQHF.

The rearrangement uses TRBV15 and TRBJ2-7; 12 nucleotides align to TRBD1. The CDR3 has 15 amino acids. The germline V gene has CDR1 LNHNV and CDR2 YYDKDF (reference sequence). V gave up 1 base and J gave up 7 bases; unmatched junction bases: 5. In nucleotides, the CDR3 is TGTGCCACCAGCAGAGGGGGACAGGGGGCCTGGGAGCAGTACTTC. This codes for CATSRGGQGAWEQYF.

The V call is TRBV7-8, the J call TRBJ2-7; D unresolved. V was pared by 1 base and J by 0 bases, with 7 bases between. This CDR3 comprises 14 residues. Per germline, CDR1 SGHVS and CDR2 FQNEAQ. CDR3 in DNA: TGTGCCAGCAGCTTAGGTCGGAGCTCCTACGAGCAGTACTTC. It translates to CASSLGRSSYEQYF.

The rearrangement joins TRBV5-5 to TRBJ1-2; the match to TRBD1 covers 8 bases. Germline V lookup: CDR1 SGHKS, CDR2 YYEKEE (reference sequence). V was pared by 3 bases and J by 4 bases, with 5 bases of the junction left unmatched. The CDR3 sequence is 14 residues long. CDR3 protein: CASSWTGPGYGYTF. DNA for the CDR3: TGTGCCAGCAGCTGGACAGGGCCCGGCTATGGCTACACCTTC.

This rearrangement joins TRBV7-2 to TRBJ2-1; 11 bases match TRBD1. The CDR3 has 15 residues. CDR1 SGHTA and CDR2 FQGNSA come from the germline V gene. V shed 1 base and J 10 bases; nucleotides not matched to a gene: 6. CDR3 nucleotide sequence: TGTGCCAGCAGCTTAGGGAGGACAGGGGGCAACGAGCAGTTCTTC. It translates to CASSLGRTGGNEQFF.

Here the CDR3 reads CASSPQTGWEKLFF. The CDR3, as DNA: TGTGCCAGCTCACCACAGACAGGGTGGGAAAAACTGTTTTTT. The gene calls are TRBV18 and TRBJ1-4, with TRBD1 matching 7 bases. V shed 1 base and J 8 bases; nucleotides not matched to a gene: 4. Germline V gene lookup returns CDR1 KGHSH and CDR2 LQKENI. This CDR3 has 14 residues.